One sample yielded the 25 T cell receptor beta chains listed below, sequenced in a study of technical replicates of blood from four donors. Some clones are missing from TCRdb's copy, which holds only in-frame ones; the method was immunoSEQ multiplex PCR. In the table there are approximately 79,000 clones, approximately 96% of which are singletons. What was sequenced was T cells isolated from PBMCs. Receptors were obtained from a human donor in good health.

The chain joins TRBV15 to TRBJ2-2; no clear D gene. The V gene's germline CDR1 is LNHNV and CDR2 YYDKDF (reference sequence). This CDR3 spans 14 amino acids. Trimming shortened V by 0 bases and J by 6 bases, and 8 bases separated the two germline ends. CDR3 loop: CATSRDMAAGELFF. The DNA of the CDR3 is TGTGCCACCAGCAGAGATATGGCAGCCGGGGAGCTGTTTTTT.

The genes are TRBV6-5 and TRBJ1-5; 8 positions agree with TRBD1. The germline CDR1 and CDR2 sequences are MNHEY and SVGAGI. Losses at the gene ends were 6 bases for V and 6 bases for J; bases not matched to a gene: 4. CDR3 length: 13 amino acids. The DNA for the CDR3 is TGTGCCAGCAGACAGGGGGAGCTTCAGCCCCAGCATTTT. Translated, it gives CASRQGELQPQHF.

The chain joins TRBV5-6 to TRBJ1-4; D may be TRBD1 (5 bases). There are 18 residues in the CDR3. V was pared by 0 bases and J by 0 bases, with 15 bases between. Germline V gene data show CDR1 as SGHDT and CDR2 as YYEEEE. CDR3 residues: CASSLVGPQVATNEKLFF. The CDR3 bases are TGTGCCAGCAGCTTGGTGGGGCCACAGGTTGCAACTAATGAAAAACTGTTTTTT.

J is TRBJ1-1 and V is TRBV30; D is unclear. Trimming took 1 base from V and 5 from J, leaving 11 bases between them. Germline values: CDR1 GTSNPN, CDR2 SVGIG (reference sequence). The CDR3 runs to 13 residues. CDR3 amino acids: CAWSGMRGTEAFF. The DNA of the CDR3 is TGTGCCTGGAGTGGCATGCGGGGTACTGAAGCTTTCTTT.

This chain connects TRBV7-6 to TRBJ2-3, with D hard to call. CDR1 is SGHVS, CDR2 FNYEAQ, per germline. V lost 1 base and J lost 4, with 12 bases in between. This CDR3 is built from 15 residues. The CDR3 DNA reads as TGTGCCAGCAGCTTAGAGCACAGAAAGGCAGATACGCAGTATTTT. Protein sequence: CASSLEHRKADTQYF.

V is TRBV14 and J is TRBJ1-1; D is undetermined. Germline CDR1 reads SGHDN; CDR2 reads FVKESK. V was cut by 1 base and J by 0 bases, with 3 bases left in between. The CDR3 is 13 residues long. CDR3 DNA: TGTGCCAGCAGCCAAGCAGTGAACACTGAAGCTTTCTTT. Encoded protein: CASSQAVNTEAFF. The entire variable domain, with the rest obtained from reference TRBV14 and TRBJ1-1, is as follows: EAGVTQFPSHSVIEKGQTVTLRCDPISGHDNLYWYRRVMGKEIKFLLHFVKESKQDESGMPNNRFLAERTGGTYSTLKVQPAELEDSGVYFCASSQAVNTEAFFGQGTRLTVV.

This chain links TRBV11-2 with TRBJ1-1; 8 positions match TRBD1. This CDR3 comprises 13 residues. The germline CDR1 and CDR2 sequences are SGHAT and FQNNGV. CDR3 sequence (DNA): TGTGCATCAGGGGGCCCCCTGAACACTGAAGCTTTCTTT. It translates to CASGGPLNTEAFF.

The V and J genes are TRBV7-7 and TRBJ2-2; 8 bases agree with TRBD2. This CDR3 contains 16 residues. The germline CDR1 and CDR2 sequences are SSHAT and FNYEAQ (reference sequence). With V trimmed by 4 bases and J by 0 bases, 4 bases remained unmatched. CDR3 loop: CASSSGAGANTGELFF. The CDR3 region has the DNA TGTGCCAGCAGCTCAGGAGCGGGAGCGAACACCGGGGAGCTGTTTTTT.

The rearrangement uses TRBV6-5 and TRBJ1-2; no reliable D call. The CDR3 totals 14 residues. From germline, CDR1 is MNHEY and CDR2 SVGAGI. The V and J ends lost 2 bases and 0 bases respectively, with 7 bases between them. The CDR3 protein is CASSYAAANYGYTF. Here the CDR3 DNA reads TGTGCCAGCAGTTACGCCGCAGCTAACTATGGCTACACCTTC.

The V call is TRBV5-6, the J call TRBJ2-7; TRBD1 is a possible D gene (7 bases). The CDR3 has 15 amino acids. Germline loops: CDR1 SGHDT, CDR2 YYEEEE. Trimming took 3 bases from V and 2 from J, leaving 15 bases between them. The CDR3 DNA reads TGTGCCAGCAGCTGGGGGGACAGATCAACCTACGAGCAGTACTTC. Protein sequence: CASSWGDRSTYEQYF.

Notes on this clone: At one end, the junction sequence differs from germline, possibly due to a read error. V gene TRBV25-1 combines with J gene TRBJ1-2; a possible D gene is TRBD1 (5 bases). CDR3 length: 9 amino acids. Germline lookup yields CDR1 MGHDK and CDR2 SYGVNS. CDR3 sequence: CASIRATGF. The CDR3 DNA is TGTGCCAGCATAAGGGCAACAGGATTC.

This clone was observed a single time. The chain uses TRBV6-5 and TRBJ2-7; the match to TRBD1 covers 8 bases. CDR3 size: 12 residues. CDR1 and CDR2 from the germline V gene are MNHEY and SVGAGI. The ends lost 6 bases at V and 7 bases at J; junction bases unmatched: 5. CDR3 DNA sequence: TGTGCCAGCAGAACCACAGGGGGAGAGCAGTACTTC. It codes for CASRTTGGEQYF.

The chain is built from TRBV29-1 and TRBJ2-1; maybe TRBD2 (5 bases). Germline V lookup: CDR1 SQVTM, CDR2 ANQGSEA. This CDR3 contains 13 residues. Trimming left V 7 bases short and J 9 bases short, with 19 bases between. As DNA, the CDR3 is TGCAGCGCCGGGGAAAATCTAGGCTTTGAGCAGTTCTTC. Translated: CSAGENLGFEQFF.

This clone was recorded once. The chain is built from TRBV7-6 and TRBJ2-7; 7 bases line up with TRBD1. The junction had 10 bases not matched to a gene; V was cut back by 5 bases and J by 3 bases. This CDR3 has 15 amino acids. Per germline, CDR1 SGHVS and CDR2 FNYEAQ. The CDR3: CASSPRQGPSYEQYF. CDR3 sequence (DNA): TGTGCCAGCAGCCCCCGACAGGGCCCCAGCTACGAGCAGTACTTC.

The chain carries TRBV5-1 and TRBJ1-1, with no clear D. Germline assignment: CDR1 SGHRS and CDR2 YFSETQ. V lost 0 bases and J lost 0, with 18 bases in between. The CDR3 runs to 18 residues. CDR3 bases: TGCGCCAGCAGCTTGGGGAAAAAACATGGCGGGCTGAACACTGAAGCTTTCTTT. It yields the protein CASSLGKKHGGLNTEAFF.

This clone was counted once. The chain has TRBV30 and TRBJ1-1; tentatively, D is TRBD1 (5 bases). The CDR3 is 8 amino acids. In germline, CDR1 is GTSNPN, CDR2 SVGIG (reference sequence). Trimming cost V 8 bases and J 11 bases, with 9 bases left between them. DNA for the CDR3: TGTGCCCTGCGGGGGGCTTTCTTT. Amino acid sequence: CALRGAFF.

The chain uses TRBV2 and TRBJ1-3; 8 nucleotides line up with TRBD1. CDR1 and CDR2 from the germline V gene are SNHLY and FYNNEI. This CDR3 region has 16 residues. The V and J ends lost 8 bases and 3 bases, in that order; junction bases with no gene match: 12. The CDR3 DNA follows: TGTGCCAGCGGGACAGGTGAAAGGTTGGGTGGAAACACCATATATTTT. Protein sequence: CASGTGERLGGNTIYF. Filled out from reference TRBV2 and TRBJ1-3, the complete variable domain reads EPEVTQTPSHQVTQMGQEVILRCVPISNHLYFYWYRQILGQKVEFLVSFYNNEISEKSEIFDDQFSVERPDGSNFTLKIRSTKLEDSAMYFCASGTGERLGGNTIYFGEGSWLTVV.

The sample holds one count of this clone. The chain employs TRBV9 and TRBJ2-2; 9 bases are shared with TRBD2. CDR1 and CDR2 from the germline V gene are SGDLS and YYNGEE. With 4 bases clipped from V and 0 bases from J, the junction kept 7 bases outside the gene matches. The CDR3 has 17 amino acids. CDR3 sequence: CASSLSSGRSNTGELFF. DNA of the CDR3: TGTGCCAGCAGCTTAAGTAGCGGGAGATCGAACACCGGGGAGCTGTTTTTT.

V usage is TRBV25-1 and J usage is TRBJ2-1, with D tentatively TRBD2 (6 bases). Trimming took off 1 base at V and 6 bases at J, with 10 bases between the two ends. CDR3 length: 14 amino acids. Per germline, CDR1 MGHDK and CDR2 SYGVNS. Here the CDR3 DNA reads TGTGCCAGCAGTGAATGGGTAGCGGCCAATGAGCAGTTCTTC. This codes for CASSEWVAANEQFF. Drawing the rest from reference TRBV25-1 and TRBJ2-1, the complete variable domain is EADIYQTPRYLVIGTGKKITLECSQTMGHDKMYWYQQDPGMELHLIHYSYGVNSTEKGDLSSESTVSRIRTEHFPLTLESARPSHTSQYLCASSEWVAANEQFFGPGTRLTVL.

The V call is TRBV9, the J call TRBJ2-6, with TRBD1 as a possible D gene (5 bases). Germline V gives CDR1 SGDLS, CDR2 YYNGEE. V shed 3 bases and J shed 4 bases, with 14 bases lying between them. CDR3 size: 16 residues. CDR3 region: CASSARTGKGANVLTF. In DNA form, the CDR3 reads TGTGCCAGCAGCGCCCGAACAGGAAAAGGGGCCAACGTCCTGACTTTC.

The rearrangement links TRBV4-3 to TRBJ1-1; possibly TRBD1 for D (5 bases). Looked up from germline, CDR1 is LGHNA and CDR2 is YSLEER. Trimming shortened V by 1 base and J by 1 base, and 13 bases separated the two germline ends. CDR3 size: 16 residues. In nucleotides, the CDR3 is TGCGCCAGCAGCCAAGCCCCTTTGGGGCAGAACACTGAAGCTTTCTTT. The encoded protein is CASSQAPLGQNTEAFF.

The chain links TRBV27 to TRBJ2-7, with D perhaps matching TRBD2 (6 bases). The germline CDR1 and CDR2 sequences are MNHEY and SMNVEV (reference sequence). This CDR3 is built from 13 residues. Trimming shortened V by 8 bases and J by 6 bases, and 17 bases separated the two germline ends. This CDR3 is CASSTSTLREQYF. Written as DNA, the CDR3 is TGTGCCAGCTCTACTAGCACCTTGCGCGAGCAGTACTTC.

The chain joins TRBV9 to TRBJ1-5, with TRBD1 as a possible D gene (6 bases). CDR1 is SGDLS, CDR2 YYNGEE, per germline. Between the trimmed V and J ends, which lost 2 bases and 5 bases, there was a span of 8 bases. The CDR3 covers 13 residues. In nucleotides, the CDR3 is TGTGCCAGCAGCGTGGGGGGGCATCAGCCCCAGCATTTT. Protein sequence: CASSVGGHQPQHF.

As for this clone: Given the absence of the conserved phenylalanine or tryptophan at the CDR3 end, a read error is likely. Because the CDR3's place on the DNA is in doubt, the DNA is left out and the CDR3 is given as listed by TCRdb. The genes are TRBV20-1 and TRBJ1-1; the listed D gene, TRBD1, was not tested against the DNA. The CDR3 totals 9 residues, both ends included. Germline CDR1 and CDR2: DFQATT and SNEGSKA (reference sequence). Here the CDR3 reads CSASEGQGV.

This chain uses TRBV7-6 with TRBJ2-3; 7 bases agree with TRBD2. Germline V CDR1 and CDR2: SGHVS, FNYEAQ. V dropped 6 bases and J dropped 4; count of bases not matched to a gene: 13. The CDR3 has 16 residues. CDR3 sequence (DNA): TGTGCCAGCAGTCTACCTGGGGCTAGCGGACCAGATACGCAGTATTTT. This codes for CASSLPGASGPDTQYF.